The 8 T cell receptor beta chains below were found in one sample sequenced in a study of blood T cell repertoires in COVID-19. Measured with immunoSEQ multiplex PCR; TCRdb has only the in-frame clones, and not every one. This sample carries under 200,000 clones, almost 85% of them seen once, and the ten largest clones take around an eighth. Sequencing used peripheral blood. The receptor set was obtained from a young man with active or convalescent COVID-19.

This clone was seen only once. V usage is TRBV2 and J usage is TRBJ2-1; 15 bases map to TRBD2. V was clipped by 5 bases and J by 2 bases; unmatched bases: 7. CDR1 SNHLY and CDR2 FYNNEI come from the germline V gene. The CDR3 is made up of 18 amino acids. The CDR3 loop reads CASSPTGTSGRPYNEQFF. CDR3 bases: TGTGCCAGCAGTCCAACAGGGACTAGCGGGAGGCCCTACAATGAGCAGTTCTTC.

This clone was found a few times. This chain connects TRBV19 to TRBJ2-5, with 9 bases lining up with TRBD1. The CDR3 totals 14 residues. With V trimmed by 5 bases and J by 4 bases, 5 bases remained unmatched. Germline CDR1 reads LNHDA; CDR2 reads SQIVND (reference sequence). The CDR3 nucleotides read TGTGCCAGTAGTTCGCCGGGACAGGGAGAGACCCAGTACTTC. Protein product: CASSSPGQGETQYF.

This clone was counted once. The chain carries TRBV7-9 and TRBJ2-5, with D maybe TRBD2 (5 bases). The CDR3 runs 14 residues. V shed 5 bases and J shed 1 base, with 11 bases lying between them. The germline gives CDR1 SEHNR, CDR2 FQNEAQ (reference sequence). CDR3 sequence (DNA): TGTGCCAGCAGCAAACCGGGATCCCAAGAGACCCAGTACTTC. It specifies CASSKPGSQETQYF.

The CDR3 DNA reads TGTGCCAGCAGGACTAGCGGATACAATGAGCAGTTCTTC. Translated, it gives CASRTSGYNEQFF. The V gene is TRBV27, the J gene TRBJ2-1; 9 positions match TRBD2. The length of the CDR3 is 13 residues. V was pared by 6 bases and J by 4 bases, with 1 base of the junction left unmatched. The germline CDR1 and CDR2 sequences are MNHEY and SMNVEV (reference sequence).

The V call is TRBV29-1, the J call TRBJ2-7; TRBD2 agrees at 10 bases. The V gene end was trimmed by 7 bases and the J gene end by 3 bases; junction bases not matched to a gene: 6. Per germline, CDR1 SQVTM and CDR2 ANQGSEA. This CDR3 spans 13 amino acids. Written as DNA, the CDR3 is TGCAGCGCAGTCACTAGCGGGAACTACGAGCAGTACTTC. Its protein product is CSAVTSGNYEQYF.

This chain links TRBV2 with TRBJ1-4, with 8 bases lining up with TRBD1. The CDR3 covers 16 residues. CDR1 SNHLY and CDR2 FYNNEI come from the germline V gene. Trimming removed 5 bases from V and 7 bases from J; junction bases left unmatched: 12. The CDR3 nucleotides are TGTGCCAGCAGTAGCTACCAGGGGGCTATAGGTGAAAAACTGTTTTTT. It specifies CASSSYQGAIGEKLFF.

Points on this clone: Germline and junction disagree at one end, which may indicate a read error. The chain uses TRBV24-1 and TRBJ2-5; no clear D gene. Looked up from germline, CDR1 is KGHDR and CDR2 is SFDVKD. This CDR3 region has 15 residues. The DNA for the CDR3 is TGTGCCACCAGTGAACCTGGAGCTGCTGGAGAGTCCCAGTACTTC. As protein: CATSEPGAAGESQYF.

The rearrangement joins TRBV29-1 to TRBJ1-2; D ambiguous. V was shortened by 7 bases and J by 0 bases, with 9 bases between the two germline ends. CDR1 is SQVTM, CDR2 ANQGSEA, per germline. The CDR3 consists of 12 residues. The DNA for the CDR3 is TGCAGCGCCCAGGACTCTAACTATGGCTACACCTTC. Its protein is CSAQDSNYGYTF.